Here is one TCR beta chain with its context. What it recognizes is unknown. The CDR3 runs to 15 residues. Trimming took 7 bases from V and 1 from J, leaving 11 bases between them. CDR1 LNHDA and CDR2 SQIVND come from the germline V gene (reference sequence). This sample is drawn from a study of shared clonotypes between healthy human individuals. Findings and caveats of the study: As a rule, naive subsets had a larger estimated richness than memory subsets. A reduction in generation probabilities was seen for non-shared clonotypes relative to those shared by all four donors.

Naive CD8 isolation took CD45RO-negative cells positively selected for CCR7 and excluded terminally differentiated effector memory CD45RA+ cells. Over several immunoSEQ plates, each subset's genomic DNA was distributed in even portions. Original processing methods: ImmunoSEQ gave junction-only sequences without quality scores, so filtering differed. Method: immunoSEQ multiplex PCR; TCRdb's copy keeps in-frame clones and lacks some. V and J calls and clone size are those listed in that table; D and trimming were worked out from the DNA. The sample lists roughly 550,000 clones; about 95% were seen once.

The chain joins TRBV19 to TRBJ2-6; no definite D call. The receptor was isolated from a woman younger than 45 in good health. Sample: naive CD8+ T cells sorted from blood. CDR3 protein: CASTIAESGANVLTF. The CDR3 coding sequence is TGTGCCAGTACGATAGCAGAGTCTGGGGCCAACGTCCTGACTTTC.